A single sample is the source of the 14 T cell receptor beta chains below, sequenced in a study of blood T cell repertoires in COVID-19. The repertoire was sequenced with immunoSEQ multiplex PCR; TCRdb's copy has only in-frame clones and lacks some. The sample has under 70,000 clones, about 87% seen once. Sequenced: peripheral blood. The receptors come from a middle-aged man with acute or convalescent COVID-19.

CDR3: CASSRVGQGNSYEQYF. CDR3 bases: TGTGCCAGCAGCAGGGTCGGACAGGGAAACTCCTACGAGCAGTACTTC. V gene TRBV7-9 combines with J gene TRBJ2-7, with TRBD1 identical over 8 bases. Germline CDR1 SEHNR, CDR2 FQNEAQ (reference sequence). This CDR3 has 16 residues. V was pared by 5 bases and J by 0 bases, with 9 bases of the junction left unmatched.

The chain uses TRBV9 and TRBJ1-6; D is uncertain. This CDR3 is built from 15 residues. CDR1 is SGDLS, CDR2 YYNGEE, per germline. Trimming removed 5 bases at V and 4 bases at J, with 13 bases between. CDR3 bases: TGTGCCAGCAGAGAGGGCAGCGGATATAATTCACCCCTCCACTTT. This sequence encodes CASREGSGYNSPLHF.

This rearrangement joins TRBV13 to TRBJ2-7; 11 nucleotides line up with TRBD2. Germline-derived CDR1 and CDR2 are PRHDT and FYEKMQ (reference sequence). The junction had 11 bases not matched to a gene; V was cut back by 4 bases and J by 3 bases. CDR3 length equals 17 residues. This CDR3 is CASSSRASGGPSYEQYF. In DNA, the CDR3 is TGTGCCAGCAGCTCCCGGGCTAGCGGGGGGCCGAGCTACGAGCAGTACTTC.

The gene calls are TRBV6-2 or TRBV6-3 and TRBJ2-5; 11 nucleotides match TRBD2. Germline V gives CDR1 MNHEY, CDR2 SVGEGT. V lost 2 bases, J lost 6 bases, and 8 bases stayed unmatched. The CDR3 spans 16 residues. CDR3 bases: TGTGCCAGCAGTTACACACTAGCGGGAGTGGGTAAGACCCAGTACTTC. It is translated as CASSYTLAGVGKTQYF.

The chain links TRBV19 to TRBJ1-1; TRBD1 might be the D (5 bases). V lost 3 bases to trimming and J lost 4 bases, with 12 bases between them. The CDR3 totals 14 residues. Germline V CDR1 and CDR2: LNHDA, SQIVND (reference sequence). CDR3 residues: CASSIWGGGTEAFF. The CDR3 region has the DNA TGTGCCAGTAGTATTTGGGGGGGTGGCACTGAAGCTTTCTTT.

This chain connects TRBV3-1 (or the pseudogene TRBV3-2) to TRBJ2-1; no firm D call. The germline V gene encodes CDR1 LGHDT and CDR2 YNNKEL (reference sequence). Between the trimmed V and J ends, which lost 4 bases and 0 bases, there was a span of 10 bases. CDR3 length: 15 amino acids. The CDR3 is CASSRTRSSYNEQFF. CDR3 sequence (DNA): TGTGCCAGCAGCCGAACCCGGAGCTCCTACAATGAGCAGTTCTTC.

J is TRBJ1-5 and V is TRBV13; no clear D gene. CDR1 is PRHDT, CDR2 FYEKMQ, per germline (reference sequence). The CDR3 sequence is 14 residues long. Trimming pared 0 bases from V and 6 bases from J, leaving 9 bases between. The CDR3 protein is CASSLGFRGQPQHF. Written as DNA, the CDR3 is TGTGCCAGCAGCTTAGGATTCCGGGGTCAGCCCCAGCATTTT.

The chain uses TRBV5-1 and TRBJ2-5; perhaps TRBD2 as D (6 bases). CDR1 is SGHRS, CDR2 YFSETQ, per germline. This CDR3 spans 15 amino acids. V lost 3 bases and J 1 base, leaving 13 bases between the germline ends. DNA of the CDR3: TGCGCCAGCAGCTACTGGGGCGGGGTCCAAGAGACCCAGTACTTC. Translating it yields CASSYWGGVQETQYF.

V is TRBV5-5 and J is TRBJ2-3; 10 positions match TRBD2. There are 18 residues in the CDR3. Germline assignment: CDR1 SGHKS and CDR2 YYEKEE (reference sequence). J lost 0 bases, V lost 2 bases, and 9 bases had no gene match. CDR3 bases: TGTGCCAGCAGCTTAAGTAAGGCTAGCGGGGGAAGCACAGATACGCAGTATTTT. This translates into CASSLSKASGGSTDTQYF.

The CDR3 is CASRGGGGRAYDEQFF. The CDR3 DNA is TGTGCCAGCAGGGGAGGGGGCGGGAGGGCGTACGATGAGCAGTTCTTC. The chain has TRBV5-6 and TRBJ2-1; 9 bases are a match to TRBD2. This CDR3 contains 16 residues. From germline, CDR1 is SGHDT and CDR2 YYEEEE. J gave up 8 bases and V 5 bases, and 14 bases lay outside the gene matches. Filled out from reference TRBV5-6 and TRBJ2-1, the complete variable domain reads DAGVTQSPTHLIKTRGQQVTLRCSPKSGHDTVSWYQQALGQGPQFIFQYYEEEERQRGNFPDRFSGHQFPNYSSELNVNALLLGDSALYLCASRGGGGRAYDEQFFGPGTRLTVL.

The genes are TRBV6-2 or TRBV6-3 and TRBJ1-4, with D hard to call. Germline V CDR1 and CDR2: MNHEY, SVGEGT. The germline V and J ends were trimmed by 8 bases and 2 bases, with 9 bases remaining between them. The CDR3 loop spans 13 amino acids. CDR3 sequence reads: CASRSRTNEKLFF. CDR3 DNA sequence: TGTGCCAGCCGTTCACGGACTAATGAAAAACTGTTTTTT.

The V and J genes are TRBV25-1 and TRBJ1-2; 10 nucleotides line up with TRBD1. The V gene's germline CDR1 is MGHDK and CDR2 SYGVNS. V lost 1 base, J lost 6 bases, and 8 bases stayed unmatched. The CDR3 spans 16 residues. The DNA for the CDR3 is TGTGCCAGCAGTGAATTCAAGACAGGGGGCTTGGATGGCTACACCTTC. Amino acids: CASSEFKTGGLDGYTF.

The CDR3: CASSGLQGTNEKLFF. The CDR3 DNA reads as TGTGCCAGCAGTGGCTTACAGGGCACTAATGAAAAACTGTTTTTT. The V call is TRBV2, the J call TRBJ1-4; the D gene is possibly TRBD1 (6 bases). The CDR3 is made up of 15 amino acids. CDR1 is SNHLY, CDR2 FYNNEI, per germline. V was cut by 4 bases and J by 2 bases, with 11 bases left in between.

The CDR3 nucleotides read TGTGCCAGTAGTTTCCGGACTAATGGGCCTGACAATGAGCAGTTCTTC. It translates to CASSFRTNGPDNEQFF. V gene TRBV19 combines with J gene TRBJ2-1, with D tentatively TRBD2 (6 bases). Per germline, CDR1 LNHDA and CDR2 SQIVND (reference sequence). The V and J ends lost 5 bases and 5 bases respectively, with 19 bases between them. CDR3 length: 16 residues. The whole variable domain, filled in from reference TRBV19 and TRBJ2-1, reads DGGITQSPKYLFRKEGQNVTLSCEQNLNHDAMYWYRQDPGQGLRLIYYSQIVNDFQKGDIAEGYSVSREKKESFPLTVTSAQKNPTAFYLCASSFRTNGPDNEQFFGPGTRLTVL.